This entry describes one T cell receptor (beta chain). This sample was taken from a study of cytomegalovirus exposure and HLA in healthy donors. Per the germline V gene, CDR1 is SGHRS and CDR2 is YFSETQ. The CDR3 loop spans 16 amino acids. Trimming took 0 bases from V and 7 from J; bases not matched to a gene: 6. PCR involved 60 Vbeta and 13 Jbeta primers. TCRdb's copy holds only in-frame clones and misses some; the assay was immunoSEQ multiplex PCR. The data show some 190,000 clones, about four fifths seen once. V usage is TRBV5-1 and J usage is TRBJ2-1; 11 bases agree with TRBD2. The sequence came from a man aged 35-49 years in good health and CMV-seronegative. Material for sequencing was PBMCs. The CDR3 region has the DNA TGCGCCAGCAGCTTGGGAGATAGCGGGAGGGTAAATGAGCAGTTCTTC. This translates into CASSLGDSGRVNEQFF.